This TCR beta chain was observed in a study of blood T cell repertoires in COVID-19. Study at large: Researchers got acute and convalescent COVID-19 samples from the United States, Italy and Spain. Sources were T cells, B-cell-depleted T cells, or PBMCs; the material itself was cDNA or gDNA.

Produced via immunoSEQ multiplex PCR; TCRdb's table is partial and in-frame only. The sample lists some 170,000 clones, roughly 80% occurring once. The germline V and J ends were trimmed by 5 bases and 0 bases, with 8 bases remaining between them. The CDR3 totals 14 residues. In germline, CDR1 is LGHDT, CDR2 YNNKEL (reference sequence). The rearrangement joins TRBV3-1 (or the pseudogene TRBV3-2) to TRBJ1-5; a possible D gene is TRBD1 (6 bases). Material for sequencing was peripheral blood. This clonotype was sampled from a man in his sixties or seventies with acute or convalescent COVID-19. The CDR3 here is CASSSDSSNQPQHF. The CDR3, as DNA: TGTGCCAGCAGCTCGGACAGTAGCAATCAGCCCCAGCATTTT.